This T cell receptor (beta chain) originates from a study of blood T cell repertoires in COVID-19. As for the study in general: Sources were T cells, B-cell-depleted T cells, or PBMCs; the material itself was cDNA or gDNA.

Looked up from germline, CDR1 is SQVTM and CDR2 is ANQGSEA. With 8 bases clipped from V and 1 base from J, the junction kept 7 bases outside the gene matches. The CDR3 runs 13 residues. Per the original data handling: Amplified reference gene primers provided the basis for estimating nucleated cell counts. Profiling relied on immunoSEQ multiplex PCR, and the TCRdb table lists in-frame clones only, not all of them. V and J calls and clone size come straight from that table; D and trimming were deduced from the DNA. The sample has roughly 77,000 clones; about 80% are singletons. The rearrangement joins TRBV29-1 to TRBJ1-1, with 7 bases identical to TRBD1. The clonotype originates from a woman between 65 and 79 years old with acute or convalescent COVID-19. Sequencing was carried out using peripheral blood. CDR3 region: CSSTGEENTEAFF. CDR3 DNA sequence: TGCAGCTCAACAGGGGAGGAGAACACTGAAGCTTTCTTT.